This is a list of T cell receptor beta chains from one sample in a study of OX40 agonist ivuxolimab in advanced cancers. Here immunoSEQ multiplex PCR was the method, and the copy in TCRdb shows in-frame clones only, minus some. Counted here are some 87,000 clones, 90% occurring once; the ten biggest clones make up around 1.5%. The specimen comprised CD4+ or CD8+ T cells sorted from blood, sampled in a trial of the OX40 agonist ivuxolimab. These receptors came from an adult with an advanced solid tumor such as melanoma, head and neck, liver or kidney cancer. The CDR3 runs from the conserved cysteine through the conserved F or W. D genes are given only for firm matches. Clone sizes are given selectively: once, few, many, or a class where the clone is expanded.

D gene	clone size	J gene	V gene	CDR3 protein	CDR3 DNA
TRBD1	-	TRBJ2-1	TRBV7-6	CASSLAWTGGYNEQFF	TGTGCCAGCAGCTTAGCTTGGACAGGGGGGTACAATGAGCAGTTCTTC
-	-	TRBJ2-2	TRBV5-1	CASSLDTGAGELFF	TGCGCCAGCAGCTTGGACACGGGGGCCGGGGAGCTGTTTTTT
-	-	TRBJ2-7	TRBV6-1	CASTPAYLSYEQYF	TGTGCCAGCACCCCCGCCTACCTCTCCTACGAGCAGTACTTC
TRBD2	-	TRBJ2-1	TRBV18	CASSPQPILAGSSYNEQFF	TGTGCCAGCTCACCACAGCCTATACTAGCGGGGAGCTCCTACAATGAGCAGTTCTTC
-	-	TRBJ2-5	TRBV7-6	CASSLFEGQETQYF	TGTGCCAGCAGCCTTTTTGAAGGCCAAGAGACCCAGTACTTC
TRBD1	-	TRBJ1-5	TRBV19	CASRTGSNQPQHF	TGTGCCAGCAGGACAGGGAGCAATCAGCCCCAGCATTTT
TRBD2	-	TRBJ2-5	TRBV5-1	CASSRASAGGGSWQETQYF	TGCGCCAGCAGCCGAGCATCAGCGGGAGGGGGCTCGTGGCAAGAGACCCAGTACTTC
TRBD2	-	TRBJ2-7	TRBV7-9	CASSLEGTRSEQYF	TGTGCCAGCAGCTTAGAAGGGACTAGGTCTGAGCAGTACTTC
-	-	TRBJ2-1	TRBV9	CASSPSVGSYNEQFF	TGTGCCAGCAGCCCGTCCGTGGGGTCCTACAATGAGCAGTTCTTC
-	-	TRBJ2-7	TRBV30	CAWSVSQFRGYEQYF	TGTGCCTGGAGTGTTAGCCAATTCCGGGGGTACGAGCAGTACTTC
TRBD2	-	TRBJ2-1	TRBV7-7	CASSAGLAGSNEQFF	TGTGCTAGCAGCGCCGGACTAGCGGGAAGTAATGAGCAGTTCTTC
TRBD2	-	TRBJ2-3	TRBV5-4	CASSLDPSGGNTDTQYF	TGTGCCAGCAGCTTGGATCCTAGCGGGGGGAACACAGATACGCAGTATTTT
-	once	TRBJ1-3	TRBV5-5	CASSLAPLNGGNTIYF	TGTGCCAGCAGCTTGGCCCCCCTGAATGGAGGAAACACCATATATTTT
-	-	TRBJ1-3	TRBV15	CATSLQAGKAGNTIYF	TGTGCCACCAGTCTCCAGGCAGGGAAGGCTGGAAACACCATATATTTT
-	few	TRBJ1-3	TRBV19	CASPDSFGNTIYF	TGTGCCAGTCCCGACAGTTTTGGAAACACCATATATTTT
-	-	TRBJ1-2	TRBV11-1	CASSRGRSGGYTF	TGTGCCAGCAGCCGCGGACGGTCCGGTGGCTACACCTTC
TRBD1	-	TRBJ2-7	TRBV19	CASSIGQARDEQYF	TGTGCCAGTAGTATTGGACAGGCCCGGGATGAGCAGTACTTC
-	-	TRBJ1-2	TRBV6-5	CASSQGSDYGYTF	TGTGCCAGCAGCCAAGGGTCGGACTATGGCTACACCTTC
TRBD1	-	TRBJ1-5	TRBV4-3	CASSQDFRGHQPQHF	TGCGCCAGCAGCCAAGATTTCAGGGGGCATCAGCCCCAGCATTTT
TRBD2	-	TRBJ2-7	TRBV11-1	CASSLPKTSGRVPYEQYF	TGTGCCAGCAGCCTACCGAAGACTAGCGGGAGGGTACCTTACGAGCAGTACTTC
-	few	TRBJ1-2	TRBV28	CASSWDDGYTF	TGTGCCAGCAGTTGGGATGATGGCTACACCTTC
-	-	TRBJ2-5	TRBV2	CASSDPAVGAGTQYF	TGTGCCAGCAGTGACCCAGCGGTGGGGGCTGGGACCCAGTACTTC
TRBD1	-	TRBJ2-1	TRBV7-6	CASSLGQGHNEQFF	TGTGCCAGCAGCTTAGGACAGGGCCACAATGAGCAGTTCTTC
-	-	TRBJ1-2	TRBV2	CASTARNYGYTF	TGTGCCAGCACGGCGCGGAACTATGGCTACACCTTC
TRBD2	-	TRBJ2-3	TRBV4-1	CASSLVASGSETDTQYF	TGCGCCAGCAGCCTCGTGGCCAGCGGGAGTGAAACAGATACGCAGTATTTT
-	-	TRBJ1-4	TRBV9	CASSVATNPNEKLFF	TGTGCCAGCAGCGTAGCGACCAACCCTAATGAAAAACTGTTTTTT
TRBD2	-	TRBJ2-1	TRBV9	CASSRTSGNNEQFF	TGTGCCAGCAGCCGGACTAGCGGAAACAATGAGCAGTTCTTC
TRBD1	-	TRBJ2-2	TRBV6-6	CASSSRDRDAGELFF	TGTGCCAGCAGTTCCCGGGACAGGGACGCCGGGGAGCTGTTTTTT
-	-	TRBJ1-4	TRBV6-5	CASSPQQGGNEKLFF	TGTGCCAGCAGTCCCCAACAGGGAGGGAACGAAAAACTGTTTTTT
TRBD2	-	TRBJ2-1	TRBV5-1	CASSWSGSDSYNEQFF	TGCGCCAGCAGCTGGAGCGGGAGCGACTCCTACAATGAGCAGTTCTTC
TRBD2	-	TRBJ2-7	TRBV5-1	CASSTGLAGARFSYEQYF	TGCGCCAGCAGCACGGGACTAGCGGGAGCACGATTCTCCTACGAGCAGTACTTC
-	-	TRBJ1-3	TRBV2	CASSEPGDSSGNTIYF	TGTGCCAGCAGTGAACCAGGGGACTCCTCTGGAAACACCATATATTTT
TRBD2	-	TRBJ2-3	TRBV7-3	CASSSTPGGEGTQYF	TGTGCCAGCAGCTCAACCCCCGGGGGGGAGGGTACGCAGTATTTT
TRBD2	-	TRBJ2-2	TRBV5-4	CASSSLAGTNTGELFF	TGTGCCAGCAGCTCGCTAGCGGGGACGAACACCGGGGAGCTGTTTTTT
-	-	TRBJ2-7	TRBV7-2	CASSLVQIFYEQYF	TGTGCCAGCAGCTTAGTACAGATATTCTACGAGCAGTACTTC
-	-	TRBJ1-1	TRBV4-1	CASSQDPGRVTEAFF	TGCGCCAGCAGCCAAGATCCCGGCAGGGTCACTGAAGCTTTCTTT
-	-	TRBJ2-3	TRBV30	CAWSRRRGASDTQYF	TGTGCCTGGTCGAGGAGACGGGGAGCGTCAGATACGCAGTATTTT
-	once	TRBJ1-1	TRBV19	CASSMRGGTEAFF	TGTGCCAGTAGTATGAGGGGTGGCACTGAAGCTTTCTTT
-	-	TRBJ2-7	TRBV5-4	CASSSAGISSYEQYF	TGTGCCAGCAGCTCCGCCGGGATATCATCCTACGAGCAGTACTTC
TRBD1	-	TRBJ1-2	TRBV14	CASSQDGVRGTRGYTF	TGTGCCAGCAGCCAAGATGGAGTCAGGGGGACAAGGGGCTACACCTTC
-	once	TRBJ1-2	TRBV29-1	CSVEATRGYGYTF	TGCAGCGTTGAAGCGACAAGAGGGTATGGCTACACCTTC
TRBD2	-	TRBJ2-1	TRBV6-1	CASSVSRRERYNEQFF	TGTGCCAGCAGTGTTAGTAGGCGGGAGCGGTACAATGAGCAGTTCTTC
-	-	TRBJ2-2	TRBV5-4	CASSPHIYTGELFF	TGTGCCAGCAGCCCTCACATCTACACCGGGGAGCTGTTTTTT
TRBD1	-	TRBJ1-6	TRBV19	CASSKIQGNDSPLHF	TGTGCCAGTAGTAAGATACAGGGGAATGATTCACCCCTCCACTTT
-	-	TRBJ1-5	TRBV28	CASSLWHVSQPQHF	TGTGCCAGCAGTTTATGGCACGTTTCCCAGCCCCAGCATTTT
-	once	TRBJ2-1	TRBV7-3	CASSLSRRSEQFF	TGTGCCAGCAGCTTAAGCAGGAGGAGTGAGCAGTTCTTC